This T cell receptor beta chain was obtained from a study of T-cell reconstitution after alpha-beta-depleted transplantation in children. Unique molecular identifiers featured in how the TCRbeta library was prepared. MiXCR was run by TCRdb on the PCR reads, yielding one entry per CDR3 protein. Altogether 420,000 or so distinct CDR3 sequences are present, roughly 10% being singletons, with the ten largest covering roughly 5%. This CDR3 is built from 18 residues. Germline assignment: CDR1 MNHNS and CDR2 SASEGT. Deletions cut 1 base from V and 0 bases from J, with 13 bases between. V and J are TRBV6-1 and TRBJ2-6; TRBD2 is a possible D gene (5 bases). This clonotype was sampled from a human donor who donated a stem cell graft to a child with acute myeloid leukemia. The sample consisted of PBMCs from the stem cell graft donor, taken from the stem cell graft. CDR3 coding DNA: TGTGCCAGCAGTGAAGTTAGTGAGGGCCTCTCTGGGGCCAACGTCCTGACTTTC. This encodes CASSEVSEGLSGANVLTF.